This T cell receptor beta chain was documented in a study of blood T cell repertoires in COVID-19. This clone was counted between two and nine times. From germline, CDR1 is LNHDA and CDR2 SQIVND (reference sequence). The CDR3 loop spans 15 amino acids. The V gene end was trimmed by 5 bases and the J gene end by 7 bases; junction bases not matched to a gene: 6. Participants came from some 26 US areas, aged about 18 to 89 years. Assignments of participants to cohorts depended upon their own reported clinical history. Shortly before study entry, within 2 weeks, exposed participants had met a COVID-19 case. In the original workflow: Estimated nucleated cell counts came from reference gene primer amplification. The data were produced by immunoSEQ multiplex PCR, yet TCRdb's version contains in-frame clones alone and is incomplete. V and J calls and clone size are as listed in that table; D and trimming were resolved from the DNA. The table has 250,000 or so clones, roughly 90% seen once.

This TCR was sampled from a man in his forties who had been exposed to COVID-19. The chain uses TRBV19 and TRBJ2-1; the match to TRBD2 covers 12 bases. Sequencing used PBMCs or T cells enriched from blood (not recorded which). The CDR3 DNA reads TGTGCCAGTAGTGCGACTAGCGGGAGATGGAATGAGCAGTTCTTC. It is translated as CASSATSGRWNEQFF. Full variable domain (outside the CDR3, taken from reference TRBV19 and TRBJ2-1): DGGITQSPKYLFRKEGQNVTLSCEQNLNHDAMYWYRQDPGQGLRLIYYSQIVNDFQKGDIAEGYSVSREKKESFPLTVTSAQKNPTAFYLCASSATSGRWNEQFFGPGTRLTVL.